Frequency places the clone carrying this TCR beta chain as medium-sized. Other DNA sequences in this sample translate to the same CDR3. This sample was taken from a study of cytomegalovirus exposure and HLA in healthy donors. PCR primers comprised 60 Vbeta and 13 Jbeta primers. Data came from immunoSEQ multiplex PCR; TCRdb stores just in-frame clones and leaves some out. Its listing shows 60,000 to 85,000 clones. The material sequenced was PBMCs. The clonotype comes from a man in his forties or fifties in good health and CMV-seropositive.

The CDR3 loop is CASSQGQGAVYGYTF. The CDR3 nucleotides read TGTGCCAGCAGCCAGGGACAGGGGGCGGTTTATGGCTACACCTTC. The chain couples TRBV7-9 to TRBJ1-2, with TRBD1 matching over 12 bases. After removal of 5 bases from V and 5 bases from J, the junction contained 6 bases not matched to a gene. CDR3 length equals 15 residues. Germline-derived CDR1 and CDR2 are SEHNR and FQNEAQ (reference sequence).